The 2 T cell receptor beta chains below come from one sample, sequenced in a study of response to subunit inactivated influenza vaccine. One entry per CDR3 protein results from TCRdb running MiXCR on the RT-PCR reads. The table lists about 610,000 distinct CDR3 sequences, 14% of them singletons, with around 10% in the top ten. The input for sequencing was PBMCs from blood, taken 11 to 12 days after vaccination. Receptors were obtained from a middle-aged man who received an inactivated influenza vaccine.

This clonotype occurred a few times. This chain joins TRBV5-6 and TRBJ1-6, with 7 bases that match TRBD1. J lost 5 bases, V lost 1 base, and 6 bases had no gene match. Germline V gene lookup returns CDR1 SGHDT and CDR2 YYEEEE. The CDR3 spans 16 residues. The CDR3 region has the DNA TGTGCCAGCAGCTTGTTTCCAGGGGGAAATAATTCACCCCTCCACTTT. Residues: CASSLFPGGNNSPLHF.

The CDR3 loop is CASSLHRATGELFF. The DNA of the CDR3 is TGTGCCAGCAGCTTACACAGGGCGACCGGGGAGCTGTTTTTT. The chain combines TRBV7-9 with TRBJ2-2; tentative D call: TRBD1 (6 bases). From germline, CDR1 is SEHNR and CDR2 FQNEAQ (reference sequence). There are 14 residues in the CDR3. V lost 2 bases and J lost 5, with 9 bases in between.